One sample yielded the 11 T cell receptor beta chains listed below, sequenced in a study of tumor-infiltrating lymphocytes in primary liver carcinoma. Using a constant-region primer together with ProtoScript II reverse transcriptase, TCR beta cDNA was made from around 0.55 ug of total RNA. Libraries of TCR beta came from three nested multiplex PCR rounds with slightly modified ARM-PCR. Rounds one and two of PCR, each of 10 cycles, were primed with TRBV1-TRBV30 forward primers and a C-beta reverse primer. TCRdb fed the multiplex PCR reads into MiXCR, producing one record per CDR3 protein. The data contain a few hundred thousand distinct CDR3 sequences, nearly 60% of them singletons. Germline DNA was also extracted, with blood RNA taken from unsorted whole blood. The material sequenced was peripheral blood. The origin of the receptors is a woman aged 25-40 years with primary liver carcinoma and hepatitis B virus infection.

In the case of this clonotype: The germline gene is not matched at one end of the junction; a read error may be the cause. V and J are TRBV28 and TRBJ1-3; D gene uncertain. Germline CDR1 reads MDHEN; CDR2 reads SYDVKM. CDR3 size: 18 residues. The CDR3 bases are TGTGTCAGCAGTTTATTCAGACGAGTCGTCCCCGAGCGAAACACCATATATTTT. The encoded protein is CVSSLFRRVVPERNTIYF.

This clonotype was seen many times. The genes are TRBV29-1 and TRBJ1-2, with TRBD1 matching 7 bases. V lost 6 bases to trimming and J lost 2 bases; unmatched junction nucleotides: 6. The V gene's germline CDR1 is SQVTM and CDR2 ANQGSEA. CDR3 length: 13 residues. This chain's CDR3 is CSVTKGQNYGYTF. As DNA, the CDR3 is TGCAGCGTCACCAAGGGACAGAACTATGGCTACACCTTC.

This clonotype was counted once. This may arise from a read error, as a much more abundant clone is one base away. CDR3 sequence reads: CASRFWCLWHF. CDR3 nucleotides: TGTGCCAGCAGATTTTGGTGTCTTTGGCATTTT. The chain is built from TRBV6-1 and TRBJ1-5; no definite D call. The V gene's germline CDR1 is MNHNS and CDR2 SASEGT. The CDR3 is 11 residues long. The ends were cut back, 6 bases at V and 15 bases at J, with 15 bases in the middle.

This clonotype occurred a few times. The CDR3 DNA follows: TGTGCCAGCAGTGTACAGGGTGTGAATGAGCAGTTCTTC. Protein product: CASSVQGVNEQFF. The chain is built from TRBV6-1 and TRBJ2-1, with a weak D call TRBD1 (6 bases). Trimming cost V 4 bases and J 7 bases, with 11 bases left between them. Germline CDR1 MNHNS, CDR2 SASEGT. CDR3 length equals 13 residues.

This chain joins TRBV28 and TRBJ2-5; D unresolved. The CDR3 is 12 amino acids. Per the germline V gene, CDR1 is MDHEN and CDR2 is SYDVKM. V lost 5 bases to trimming and J lost 4 bases, with 8 bases between them. CDR3 loop: CASSVGRETQYF. Written as DNA, the CDR3 is TGTGCCAGCAGTGTAGGGCGAGAGACCCAGTACTTC.

This clonotype was recorded a few times. This chain connects TRBV5-6 to TRBJ1-3; 7 nucleotides line up with TRBD1. The length of the CDR3 is 16 residues. Trimming cost V 4 bases and J 4 bases; bases outside gene matches: 11. The germline V gene encodes CDR1 SGHDT and CDR2 YYEEEE. The CDR3 nucleotides are TGTGCCAGCAGCCCTTTGACAGGGACAGCCGGAAACACCATATATTTT. Encoded protein: CASSPLTGTAGNTIYF.

The V and J genes are TRBV6-5 and TRBJ2-7, with D possibly matching TRBD2 (5 bases). The germline V gene has CDR1 MNHEY and CDR2 SVGAGI. V was trimmed by 4 bases and J by 0 bases, leaving 19 bases between them. This CDR3 has 17 amino acids. The CDR3 DNA reads TGTGCCAGCAGTTTGGCCGGAAGCGGATCGAGCTCCTACGAGCAGTACTTC. This encodes CASSLAGSGSSSYEQYF.

On this clonotype: Sequence at one end of the junction differs from germline and may be a read error. The V gene is TRBV6-1, the J gene TRBJ1-5; 8 bases are a match to TRBD1. The CDR3 runs 17 residues. Germline lookup yields CDR1 MNHNS and CDR2 SASEGT. Here the CDR3 reads CASRVTFQGARSQHQHF. As DNA, the CDR3 is TGTGCCAGCAGGGTCACCTTCCAGGGGGCTAGGAGTCAGCACCAGCATTTT.

This clonotype was seen only a few times. A much larger clone lies one base from this, so it may be a read error. The chain recombines TRBV29-1 with TRBJ2-1, with TRBD1 matching over 10 bases. CDR1 is SQVTM and CDR2 is ANQGSEA in the germline V gene. The CDR3 totals 11 residues. CDR3 bases: TGCGGACAGGGGGACACGAATGAGCAGTTCTTC. Protein sequence: CGQGDTNEQFF.

This clonotype was recorded at least ten times. The J gene is TRBJ1-5, the V gene TRBV6-2 or TRBV6-3; no firm D call. This CDR3 has 16 residues. V was clipped by 2 bases and J by 3 bases, with 14 bases between them. Germline CDR1 is MNHEY and CDR2 is SVGEGT. CDR3 region: CASSYPVLYPNQPQHF. CDR3 in DNA: TGTGCCAGCAGTTACCCTGTGCTGTACCCCAATCAGCCCCAGCATTTT.

This chain links TRBV7-9 with TRBJ1-2; D gene ambiguous. Germline V gives CDR1 SEHNR, CDR2 FQNEAQ (reference sequence). With 5 bases removed from V and 4 bases from J, the gap between germline ends came to 14 bases. The CDR3 runs 14 residues. CDR3 nucleotides: TGTGCCAGCAGCCCCGCAGTTGGGATCTATGGCTACACCTTC. As protein: CASSPAVGIYGYTF.